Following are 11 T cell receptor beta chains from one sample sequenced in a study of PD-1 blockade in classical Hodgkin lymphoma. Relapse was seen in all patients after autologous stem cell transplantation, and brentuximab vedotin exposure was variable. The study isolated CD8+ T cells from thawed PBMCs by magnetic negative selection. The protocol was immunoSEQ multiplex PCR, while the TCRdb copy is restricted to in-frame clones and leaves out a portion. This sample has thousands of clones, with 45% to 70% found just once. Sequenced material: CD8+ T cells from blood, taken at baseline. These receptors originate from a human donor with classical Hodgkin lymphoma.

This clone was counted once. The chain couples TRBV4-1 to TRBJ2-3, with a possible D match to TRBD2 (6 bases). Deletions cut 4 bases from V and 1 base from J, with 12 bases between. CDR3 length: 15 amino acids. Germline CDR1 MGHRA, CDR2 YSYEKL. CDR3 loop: CASSPEGLGTDTQYF. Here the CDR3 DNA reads TGCGCCAGCAGCCCGGAGGGCCTTGGCACAGATACGCAGTATTTT.

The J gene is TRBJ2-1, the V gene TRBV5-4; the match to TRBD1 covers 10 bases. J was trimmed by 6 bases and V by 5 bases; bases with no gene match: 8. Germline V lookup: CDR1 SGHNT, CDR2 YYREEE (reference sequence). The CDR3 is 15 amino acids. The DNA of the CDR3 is TGTGCCAGCAGTTACGACAGGGGGCGGGCCAATGAGCAGTTCTTC. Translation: CASSYDRGRANEQFF.

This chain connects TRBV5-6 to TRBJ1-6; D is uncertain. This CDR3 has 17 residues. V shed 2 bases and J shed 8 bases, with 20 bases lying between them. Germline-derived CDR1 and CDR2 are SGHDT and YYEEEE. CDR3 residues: CASSFLRSGGIDSPLHF. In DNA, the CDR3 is TGTGCCAGCAGCTTTTTAAGGTCCGGAGGGATCGATTCACCCCTCCACTTT.

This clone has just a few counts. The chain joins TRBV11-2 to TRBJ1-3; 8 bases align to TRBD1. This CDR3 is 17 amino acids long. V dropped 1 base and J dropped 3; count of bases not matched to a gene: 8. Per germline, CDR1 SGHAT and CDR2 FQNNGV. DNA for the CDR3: TGTGCCAGCAGCTTAGTACCTTCAGGGGGCATTGGAAACACCATATATTTT. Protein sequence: CASSLVPSGGIGNTIYF.

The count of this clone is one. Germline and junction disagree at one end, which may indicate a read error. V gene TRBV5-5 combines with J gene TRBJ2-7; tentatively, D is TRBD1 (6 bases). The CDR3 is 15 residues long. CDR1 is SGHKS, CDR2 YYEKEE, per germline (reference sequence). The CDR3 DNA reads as TGCGCCAGCAGCTTGGCAGCAGGGGAACGCTACGAGCAGTACTTC. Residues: CASSLAAGERYEQYF.

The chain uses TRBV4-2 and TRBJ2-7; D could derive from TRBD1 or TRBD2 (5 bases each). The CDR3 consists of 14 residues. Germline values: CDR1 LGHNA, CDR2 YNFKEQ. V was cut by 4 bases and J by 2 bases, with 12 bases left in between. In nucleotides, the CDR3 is TGTGCCAGCAGCCCGGGGCAGCTAACCTACGAGCAGTACTTC. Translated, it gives CASSPGQLTYEQYF.

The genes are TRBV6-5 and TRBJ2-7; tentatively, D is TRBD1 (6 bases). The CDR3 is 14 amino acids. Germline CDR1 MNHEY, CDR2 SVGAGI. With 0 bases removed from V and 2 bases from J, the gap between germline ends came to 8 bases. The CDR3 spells CASSYSGDTYEQYF. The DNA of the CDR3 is TGTGCCAGCAGTTACTCGGGGGACACCTACGAGCAGTACTTC.

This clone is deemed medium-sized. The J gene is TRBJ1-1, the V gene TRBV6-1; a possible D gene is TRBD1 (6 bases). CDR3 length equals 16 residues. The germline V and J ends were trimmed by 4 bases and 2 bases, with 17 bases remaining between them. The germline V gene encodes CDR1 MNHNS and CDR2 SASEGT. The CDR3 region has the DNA TGTGCCAGCAGTGGATTCGACAGGAAGGGAAACACTGAAGCTTTCTTT. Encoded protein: CASSGFDRKGNTEAFF.

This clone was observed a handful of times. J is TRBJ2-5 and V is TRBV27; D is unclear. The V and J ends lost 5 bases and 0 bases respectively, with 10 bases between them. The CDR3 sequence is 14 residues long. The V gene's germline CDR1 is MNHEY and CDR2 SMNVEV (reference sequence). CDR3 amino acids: CASSPLSYQETQYF. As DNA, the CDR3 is TGTGCCAGCAGTCCCCTCTCGTACCAAGAGACCCAGTACTTC.

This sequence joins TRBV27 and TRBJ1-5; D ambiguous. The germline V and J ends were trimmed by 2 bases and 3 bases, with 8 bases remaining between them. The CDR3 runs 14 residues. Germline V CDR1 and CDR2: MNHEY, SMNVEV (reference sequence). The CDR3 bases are TGTGCCAGCAGTTTAAGGGATAACAATCAGCCCCAGCATTTT. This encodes CASSLRDNNQPQHF.

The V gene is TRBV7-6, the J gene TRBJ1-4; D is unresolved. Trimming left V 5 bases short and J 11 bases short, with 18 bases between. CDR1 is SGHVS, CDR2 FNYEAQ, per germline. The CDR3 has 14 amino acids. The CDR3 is CASSADKIMKKLFF. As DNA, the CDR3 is TGTGCCAGCAGCGCTGACAAGATAATGAAGAAACTGTTTTTT.